The 6 T cell receptor beta chains below come from one sample, sequenced in a study of cytomegalovirus exposure and HLA in healthy donors. PCR involved 60 Vbeta and 13 Jbeta primers. The assay was immunoSEQ multiplex PCR, and TCRdb's table has in-frame clones only and misses some. In the table there are fewer than 200,000 clones, about 76% of which are singletons. The sequenced sample was PBMCs. These receptors were collected from a male donor in good health and CMV-seropositive.

This clone was recorded only once. The chain joins TRBV7-8 to TRBJ2-7; 7 nucleotides line up with TRBD2. Germline CDR1 SGHVS, CDR2 FQNEAQ. This CDR3 is built from 14 residues. Trimming cost V 7 bases and J 0 bases; bases outside gene matches: 6. CDR3 loop: CASTPGGVSYEQYF. CDR3 nucleotide sequence: TGTGCCAGCACTCCTGGGGGGGTCTCCTACGAGCAGTACTTC.

Sample share makes this clone medium-sized. This rearrangement joins TRBV6-5 to TRBJ2-7; TRBD1 matches at 7 bases. Germline V lookup: CDR1 MNHEY, CDR2 SVGAGI. The V gene end was trimmed by 2 bases and the J gene end by 1 base; junction bases not matched to a gene: 5. The CDR3 extends over 15 amino acids. For the CDR3, the DNA is TGTGCCAGCAGTTACACCCAGACAGGGTCCTACGAGCAGTACTTC. Its translation is CASSYTQTGSYEQYF.

The chain couples TRBV5-1 to TRBJ2-7, with 8 bases identical to TRBD2. V dropped 4 bases and J dropped 6; count of bases not matched to a gene: 12. The CDR3 runs 15 residues. Germline V CDR1 and CDR2: SGHRS, YFSETQ. CDR3 DNA sequence: TGCGCCAGCAGCCGCGAACCGGGACTAGAAACCGAGCAGTACTTC. Its protein is CASSREPGLETEQYF.

This clone has more than one count but fewer than ten. The chain combines TRBV7-3 with TRBJ2-7; TRBD1 aligns across 7 bases. Germline assignment: CDR1 SGHTA and CDR2 FQGTGA. This CDR3 comprises 18 residues. V lost 2 bases and J lost 6; bases outside the gene matches: 19. CDR3 bases: TGTGCCAGCAGCTTAGGTGAGGAGAGGTGGCAGGGGGATTGCGAGCAGTACTTC. Amino acids: CASSLGEERWQGDCEQYF.

The chain links TRBV7-9 to TRBJ1-3; a possible D gene is TRBD1 (6 bases). This CDR3 is 16 amino acids long. The germline gives CDR1 SEHNR, CDR2 FQNEAQ (reference sequence). Deletions cut 5 bases from V and 4 bases from J, with 18 bases between. The chain's CDR3 is CASSPGVRGAGNTIYF. CDR3 coding DNA: TGTGCCAGCAGCCCAGGGGTCAGGGGCGCGGGAAACACCATATATTTT.

The genes are TRBV10-3 and TRBJ1-2, with 7 nucleotides matching TRBD1. This CDR3 comprises 13 residues. CDR1 and CDR2 from the germline V gene are ENHRY and SYGVKD. V lost 11 bases to trimming and J lost 8 bases; unmatched junction nucleotides: 14. CDR3: CAFSDRDLVGYTF. The CDR3 bases are TGTGCCTTCTCCGACAGGGACCTCGTCGGCTACACCTTC.